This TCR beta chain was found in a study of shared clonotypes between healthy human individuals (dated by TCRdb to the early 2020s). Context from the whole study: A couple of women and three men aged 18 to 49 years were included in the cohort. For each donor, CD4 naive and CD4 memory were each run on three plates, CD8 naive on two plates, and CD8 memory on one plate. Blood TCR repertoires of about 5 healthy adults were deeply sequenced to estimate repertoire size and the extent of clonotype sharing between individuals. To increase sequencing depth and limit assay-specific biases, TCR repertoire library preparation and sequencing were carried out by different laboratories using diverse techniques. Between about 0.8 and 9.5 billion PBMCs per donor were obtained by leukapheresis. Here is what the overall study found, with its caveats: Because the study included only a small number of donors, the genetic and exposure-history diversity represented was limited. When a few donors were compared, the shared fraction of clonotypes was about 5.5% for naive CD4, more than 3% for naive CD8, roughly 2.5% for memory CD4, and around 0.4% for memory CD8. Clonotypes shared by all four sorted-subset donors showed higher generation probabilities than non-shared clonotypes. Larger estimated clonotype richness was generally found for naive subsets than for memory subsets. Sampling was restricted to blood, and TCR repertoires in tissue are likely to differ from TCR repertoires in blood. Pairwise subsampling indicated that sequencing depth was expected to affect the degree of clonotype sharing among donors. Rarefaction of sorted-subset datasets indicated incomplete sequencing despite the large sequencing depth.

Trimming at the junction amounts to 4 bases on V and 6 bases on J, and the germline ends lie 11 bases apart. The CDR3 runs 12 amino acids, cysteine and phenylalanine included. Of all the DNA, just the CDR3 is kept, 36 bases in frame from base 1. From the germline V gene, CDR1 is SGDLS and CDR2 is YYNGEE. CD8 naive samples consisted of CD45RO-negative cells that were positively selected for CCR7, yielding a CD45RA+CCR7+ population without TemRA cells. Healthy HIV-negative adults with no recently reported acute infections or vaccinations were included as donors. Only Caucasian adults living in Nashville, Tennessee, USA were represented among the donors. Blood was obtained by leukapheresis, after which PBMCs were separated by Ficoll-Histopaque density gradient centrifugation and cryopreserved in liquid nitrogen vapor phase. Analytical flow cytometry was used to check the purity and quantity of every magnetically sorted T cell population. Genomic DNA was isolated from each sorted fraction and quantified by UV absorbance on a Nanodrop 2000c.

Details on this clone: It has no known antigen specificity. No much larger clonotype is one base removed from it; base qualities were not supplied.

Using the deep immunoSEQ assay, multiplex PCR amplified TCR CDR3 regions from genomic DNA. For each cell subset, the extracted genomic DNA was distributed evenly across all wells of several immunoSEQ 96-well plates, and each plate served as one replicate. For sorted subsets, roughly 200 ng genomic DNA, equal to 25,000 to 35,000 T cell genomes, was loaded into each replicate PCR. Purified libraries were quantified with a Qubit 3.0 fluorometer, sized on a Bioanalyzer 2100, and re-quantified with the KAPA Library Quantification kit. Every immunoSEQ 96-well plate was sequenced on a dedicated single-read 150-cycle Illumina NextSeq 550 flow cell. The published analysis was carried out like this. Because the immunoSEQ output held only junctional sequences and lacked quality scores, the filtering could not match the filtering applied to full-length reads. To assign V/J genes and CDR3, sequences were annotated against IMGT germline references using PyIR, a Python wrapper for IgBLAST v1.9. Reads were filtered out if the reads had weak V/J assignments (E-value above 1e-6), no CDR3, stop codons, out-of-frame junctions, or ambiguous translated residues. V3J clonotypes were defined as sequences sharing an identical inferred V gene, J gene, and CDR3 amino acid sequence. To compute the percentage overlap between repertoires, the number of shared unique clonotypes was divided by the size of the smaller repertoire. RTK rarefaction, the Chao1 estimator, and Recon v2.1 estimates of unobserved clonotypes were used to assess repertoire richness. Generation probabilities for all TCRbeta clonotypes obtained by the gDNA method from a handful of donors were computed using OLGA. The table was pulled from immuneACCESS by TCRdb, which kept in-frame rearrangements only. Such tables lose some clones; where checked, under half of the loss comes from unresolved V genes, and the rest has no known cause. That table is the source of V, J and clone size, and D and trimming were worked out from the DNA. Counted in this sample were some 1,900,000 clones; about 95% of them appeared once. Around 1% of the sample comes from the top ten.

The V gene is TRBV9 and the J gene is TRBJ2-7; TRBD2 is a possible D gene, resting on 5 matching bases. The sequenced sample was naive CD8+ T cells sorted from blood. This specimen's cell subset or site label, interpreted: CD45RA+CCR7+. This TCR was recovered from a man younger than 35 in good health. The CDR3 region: CASSPGEGEQYF. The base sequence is TGTGCCAGCAGCCCCGGAGAGGGCGAGCAGTACTTC.